This T cell receptor (beta chain) was sequenced in a study of CXCR3-negative and CXCR3-positive naive CD8 T cells. Study information: Sequencing brought in approximately 140 million TRB reads altogether, and each library got about 1.5 +/- 0.3 million.

Points from the study as a whole: Memory CD8+ T cell repertoires were far less diverse than both naive subsets. Higher TRB CDR3 hydrophobicity marked CXCR3-positive naive cells relative to CXCR3-negative naive cells. Naive subsets did not differ in surface CD5, and the authors estimated TCR strength using properties of the TRB CDR3.

In regard to this clonotype: What it binds is unknown.

UMI-labeled 5' RACE TRB cDNA libraries were prepared from the cells. TCRdb reprocessed the 5' RACE reads, keeping one entry per CDR3 protein, no DNA. The sample totals about 120,000 distinct CDR3 sequences. CDR3 length: 18 amino acids. CDR1 is MDHEN, CDR2 SYDVKM, per germline. The origin of this receptor is a human donor in good health. Some clones in this sample may be carry-over from other donors' samples. The chain couples TRBV28 to TRBJ2-7; lacking DNA, the TRBD2 call made by TCRdb goes unchecked. What was sequenced was naive CXCR3+ CD8+ T cells from blood. Subset described: CD45RO-CCR7+CD27+CD95- naive CD8+ T cells expressing CXCR3 (TNR3+). CDR3 residues: CASSTPLITSGTNYEQYF. Using reference TRBV28 and TRBJ2-7 for the parts outside the CDR3, the full variable domain is DVKVTQSSRYLVKRTGEKVFLECVQDMDHENMFWYRQDPGLGLRLIYFSYDVKMKEKGDIPEGYSVSREKKERFSLILESASTNQTSMYLCASSTPLITSGTNYEQYFGPGTRLTVT.